This T cell receptor (beta chain) comes out of a study of tumor and adjacent non-tumor tissue in lung cancer (dated 2018 in TCRdb). Regarding the research as a whole: Of the cohort, eleven to twelve patients had adenocarcinoma, 2 had squamous cell carcinoma and 1 had small cell lung cancer. Sequencing produced about 130 million productive TCRbeta reads in total, an average of approximately 4.2 million reads per sample. Using bulk TCRbeta repertoires from under 17 lung cancer patients, the study set lung tumor tissue side by side with matched distant non-tumor lung tissue. The roughly 15 enrolled patients, of whom some ten were men and 5 were women, were aged about 31 to 85 years and were diagnosed with TNM stage I to III disease. More than 25 paired specimens, one tumor and one normal lung sample per patient, were profiled by TCRbeta CDR3 sequencing.

For this clonotype: It has no known antigen specificity. An end of the junction differs from the germline gene, which may be a read error.

Summary of the overall study and its limitations: Tumor tissue showed significantly higher TCR diversity (inverse Simpson) than normal lung tissue, at about 400 vs 150 (P = 0.0075, Mann-Whitney U test). The sequencing platform is not named in the methods, and unique molecular identifiers are not mentioned. TCR diversity was significantly higher in younger patients, and higher tumor TCR diversity was associated with shorter overall and disease-free survival. In normal lung, the top 100 clones accounted for a significantly larger cumulative share of the repertoire than in tumor tissue. Only roughly 14 patients were included in the cohort, and the need for larger samples and more detailed clinical data was noted by the authors. Because peripheral blood was not sequenced, the blood TCRbeta repertoires of the lung cancer patients in the study went unexamined.

CDR1 and CDR2, per the germline V gene, are SGHAT and FQNNGV. The CDR3, from cysteine to phenylalanine, totals 15 residues. The DNA shown is the 45-base CDR3, in frame from base 1. RNA was isolated from bulk, unsorted tissue, and RNA quality was assessed with a NanoDrop ND-1000 and an Agilent 2100. All donors had newly diagnosed lung cancer, had not received prior chemotherapy, and were admitted for thoracic surgery in China between August and November 2014. Patients with previous radiotherapy or chemotherapy, or with another concurrent cancer, were excluded from the study. Surgical tissue pieces of about 1-2.1 cm3 were preserved in RNAlater solution and were kept at -80 degrees C until use. The library relied on multiplex PCR. This sample was sequenced with an Illumina HiSeq 2500. TCRbeta libraries were built by three rounds of nested PCR using primers (Table S4), following protocols modified from ARM-PCR. Before sequencing, PCR products of 200-500 bp were cut from the gel and purified using the QIAquick gel extraction kit. On the study's bioinformatics: Trimmomatic was used to clean the reads, FLASH was used to merge the reads into complete CDR3 sequences, and MiTCR was used to assign the reads to V(D)J germline segments. Clonal diversity was calculated as the inverse Simpson's index using VDJtools. In-frame sequences without a premature stop codon were defined as productive reads. The public sequencing data were trimmed at Q25 with fastp and processed into clonotypes with MiXCR by TCRdb, which kept only in-frame beta chains. CDR3 protein duplicates are merged, each entry listing the most common genes and DNA. TCRdb's processing, not the authors' own work, is the source of the V and J calls. The sample contains tens of thousands of distinct CDR3 sequences, 67% of them found a single time. The ten largest make up about 17% of the sample.

The receptor chain draws on TRBV11-2 and TRBJ1-1; TRBD1 is a weak D gene call, 5 bases matching. Sequencing was performed on lung tumor tissue. The receptor was derived from a man aged 55-75 years with non-small cell lung cancer. The CDR3 protein: CASSLDRLRGIEAFF. The DNA sequence reads TGTGCCAGTAGCTTAGATAGACTGAGGGGCATTGAAGCTTTCTTT.